These 24 T cell receptor beta chains were sequenced from one sample in a study of monozygotic twins with inflammatory bowel disease. Each CDR3 protein gets one entry in TCRdb, which reprocessed the 5' RACE reads and gives no DNA. The table lists roughly 300,000 distinct CDR3 sequences. The sequencing sample was made of blood. The receptors were gathered from a human donor with ulcerative colitis or Crohn's disease, or a healthy co-twin of an affected twin (not recorded which).

The chain joins TRBV20-1 to TRBJ2-7. CDR3 length: 12 residues. The germline V gene has CDR1 DFQATT and CDR2 SNEGSKA (reference sequence). CDR3 in amino acids: CSAHLSSYEQYF.

The rearrangement uses TRBV19 and TRBJ1-1; TCRdb indicates TRBD1, and absent DNA this call remains unverified. The germline V gene has CDR1 LNHDA and CDR2 SQIVND (reference sequence). The CDR3 is 16 residues long. The CDR3 loop reads CASTEGRTREQLGAFF.

The V call is TRBV5-6, the J call TRBJ1-5; TCRdb's D gene call, TRBD1, goes unchecked for lack of DNA. Germline V CDR1 and CDR2: SGHDT, YYEEEE. This CDR3 has 17 residues. This chain's CDR3 is CASSLWSGHYSNQPQHF.

The chain joins TRBV7-3 to TRBJ1-5; lacking DNA, the TRBD1 call made by TCRdb goes unchecked. The CDR3 contains 16 residues. Germline V gene lookup returns CDR1 SGHTA and CDR2 FQGTGA. The chain's CDR3 is CASSSTGQRRNQPQHF.

This CDR3 reads CASSGGARTQYF. J is TRBJ2-5 and V is TRBV27; TCRdb picks TRBD1, but there is no DNA to check that call. This CDR3 is 12 amino acids long. The germline V gene encodes CDR1 MNHEY and CDR2 SMNVEV (reference sequence).

The chain links TRBV10-3 to TRBJ2-1; TCRdb designates TRBD1, a call that cannot be tested without DNA. Germline CDR1 is ENHRY and CDR2 is SYGVKD. The CDR3 covers 14 residues. The CDR3 region is CAISTGPRGNEQFF.

This chain joins TRBV19 and TRBJ2-2. The CDR3 runs to 14 residues. Germline CDR1 is LNHDA and CDR2 is SQIVND (reference sequence). The CDR3 protein is CASSIWSEPGELFF.

The V and J genes are TRBV20-1 and TRBJ2-3; as DNA is missing, the TRBD1 call by TCRdb cannot be tested. The CDR3 extends over 16 amino acids. Germline V gene data show CDR1 as DFQATT and CDR2 as SNEGSKA (reference sequence). Here the CDR3 reads CSAGKDRGSFWDTQYF.

The chain employs TRBV7-2 and TRBJ2-5. Germline V gene data show CDR1 as SGHTA and CDR2 as FQGNSA. This CDR3 is built from 15 residues. The CDR3 protein is CASSLGISRQETQYF.

This sequence joins TRBV6-2 or TRBV6-3 and TRBJ2-2. This CDR3 region has 13 residues. Germline values: CDR1 MNHEY, CDR2 SVGEGT. CDR3 amino acids: CASRTNVAGELFF.

The chain has TRBV3-1 and TRBJ2-1. Germline V gene sequence: CDR1 LGHDT, CDR2 YNNKEL (reference sequence). This CDR3 has 12 residues. CDR3 loop: CASSPDDDEQFF.

The rearrangement links TRBV5-1 to TRBJ1-4. The germline CDR1 and CDR2 sequences are SGHRS and YFSETQ. This CDR3 comprises 15 residues. CDR3 region: CASSTGGRGDEKLFF.

The chain has TRBV7-2 and TRBJ2-7; the D gene TCRdb calls, TRBD1, cannot be checked with no DNA. This CDR3 contains 19 residues. The V gene's germline CDR1 is SGHTA and CDR2 FQGNSA. The CDR3 reads CASSLAGPGSGTGNNEQYF.

V gene TRBV24-1 combines with J gene TRBJ2-2. Germline CDR1 KGHDR, CDR2 SFDVKD. The CDR3 length is 16 residues. The chain's CDR3 is CATSDQDVSYAGELFF.

V is TRBV11-1 and J is TRBJ1-1. This CDR3 region has 11 residues. Germline V gene data show CDR1 as SGHAT and CDR2 as FQDESV (reference sequence). The CDR3 region is CASSMNTEAFF.

V gene TRBV28 combines with J gene TRBJ2-7; no DNA is available, so the TRBD1 call from TCRdb remains unchecked. There are 11 residues in the CDR3. Germline V gene data show CDR1 as MDHEN and CDR2 as SYDVKM. The CDR3 loop reads CATGTGNEQYF.

This CDR3 is CASSFRRNTGELFF. The V call is TRBV5-6, the J call TRBJ2-2. The CDR3 loop spans 14 amino acids. Germline loops: CDR1 SGHDT, CDR2 YYEEEE.

V is TRBV10-3 and J is TRBJ2-3; TCRdb proposes TRBD1, but this gene call is untestable without DNA. The germline gives CDR1 ENHRY, CDR2 SYGVKD. This CDR3 region has 14 residues. CDR3 sequence reads: CATYGTEFTDTQYF.

The chain joins TRBV9 to TRBJ2-1; TCRdb picks TRBD1, but there is no DNA to check that call. The germline gives CDR1 SGDLS, CDR2 YYNGEE. The length of the CDR3 is 14 residues. The CDR3 region is CASTGGDTYNEQFF.

The rearrangement joins TRBV5-1 to TRBJ1-1; with no DNA, the TCRdb D assignment of TRBD1 cannot be verified. In germline, CDR1 is SGHRS, CDR2 YFSETQ. This CDR3 contains 15 residues. CDR3 region: CASSRDGSGDTEAFF. Variable domain in full (rest from reference TRBV5-1 and TRBJ1-1): KAGVTQTPRYLIKTRGQQVTLSCSPISGHRSVSWYQQTPGQGLQFLFEYFSETQRNKGNFPGRFSGRQFSNSRSEMNVSTLELGDSALYLCASSRDGSGDTEAFFGQGTRLTVV.

The V and J genes are TRBV5-1 and TRBJ2-1; TCRdb picks TRBD2, but there is no DNA to check that call. From germline, CDR1 is SGHRS and CDR2 YFSETQ. The CDR3 runs to 14 residues. This CDR3 is CASSLESQHDEQFF.

V is TRBV7-2 and J is TRBJ1-5. CDR3 length equals 17 residues. Per the germline V gene, CDR1 is SGHTA and CDR2 is FQGNSA. The chain's CDR3 is CASSLIRGRGSNQPHHF.

V and J are TRBV27 and TRBJ2-2. Germline lookup yields CDR1 MNHEY and CDR2 SMNVEV (reference sequence). The CDR3 has 13 residues. The CDR3 protein is CASSLFSAGELLF.

The V and J genes are TRBV14 and TRBJ2-7; the D call from TCRdb, TRBD1, cannot be confirmed without DNA. The germline CDR1 and CDR2 sequences are SGHDN and FVKESK. The CDR3 loop spans 14 amino acids. The CDR3 reads CASSRTGGSDEHYF.